These 27 T cell receptor beta chains originate from one sample sequenced in a study of PD-1 blockade in classical Hodgkin lymphoma. Here immunoSEQ multiplex PCR was the method, and the copy in TCRdb shows in-frame clones only, minus some. This sample has around 27,000 clones, with around 82% found just once. Every one of the patients relapsed after autologous stem cell transplantation (brentuximab vedotin exposure was variable). The sample was peripheral blood mononuclear cells (PBMCs), taken before the second cycle of nivolumab. The receptors originated from a human donor with classical Hodgkin lymphoma.

The chain carries TRBV7-2 and TRBJ1-4; D ambiguous. This CDR3 is 15 amino acids long. V was shortened by 2 bases and J by 2 bases, with 9 bases between the two germline ends. The germline V gene encodes CDR1 SGHTA and CDR2 FQGNSA. CDR3 amino acids: CASSLSPGTNEKLFF. As DNA, the CDR3 is TGTGCCAGCAGCTTAAGCCCGGGGACTAATGAAAAACTGTTTTTT.

The J gene is TRBJ1-4, the V gene TRBV30, with a weak D call TRBD1 (6 bases). This CDR3 is 14 amino acids long. Trimming removed 8 bases at V and 5 bases at J, with 18 bases between. The V gene's germline CDR1 is GTSNPN and CDR2 SVGIG (reference sequence). CDR3 coding DNA: TGTGCCGGCCTCGGGACGAGGGGGAATGAAAAACTGTTTTTT. Protein product: CAGLGTRGNEKLFF.

This sequence joins TRBV2 and TRBJ2-5; D gene unclear. V lost 4 bases and J 5 bases, leaving 11 bases between the germline ends. This CDR3 has 13 residues. Germline V gene lookup returns CDR1 SNHLY and CDR2 FYNNEI. CDR3 amino acids: CASSGYLRETQYF. In DNA form, the CDR3 reads TGTGCCAGCAGTGGTTACTTGCGGGAGACCCAGTACTTC. Full variable domain (rest looked up from reference TRBV2 and TRBJ2-5): EPEVTQTPSHQVTQMGQEVILRCVPISNHLYFYWYRQILGQKVEFLVSFYNNEISEKSEIFDDQFSVERPDGSNFTLKIRSTKLEDSAMYFCASSGYLRETQYFGPGTRLLVL.

This clone was picked up a small number of times. CDR3 in amino acids: CASSLGWRGSYEQYF. CDR3 coding DNA: TGTGCCAGCAGCCTAGGATGGAGGGGCTCCTACGAGCAGTACTTC. The chain carries TRBV11-1 and TRBJ2-7; D may be TRBD2 (6 bases). This CDR3 contains 15 residues. Between the trimmed V and J ends, which lost 5 bases and 0 bases, there was a span of 14 bases. Per germline, CDR1 SGHAT and CDR2 FQDESV (reference sequence).

Written as DNA, the CDR3 is TGTGCCAGCAGCCCCGGGACTACATACAATGAGCAGTTCTTC. Translated, it gives CASSPGTTYNEQFF. The chain carries TRBV2 and TRBJ2-1, with 7 positions matching TRBD2. The CDR3 totals 14 residues. CDR1 and CDR2 from the germline V gene are SNHLY and FYNNEI. Unmatched junction bases numbered 6, after V lost 6 bases and J lost 4 bases.

By proportion, this clone is medium-sized (0.01 to 0.1%). J is TRBJ2-7 and V is TRBV11-2; TRBD2 agrees at 9 bases. V lost 2 bases and J lost 0; bases outside the gene matches: 2. The CDR3 covers 15 residues. The V gene's germline CDR1 is SGHAT and CDR2 FQNNGV. CDR3: CASSLSSGGSYEQYF. In DNA form, the CDR3 reads TGTGCCAGCAGCTTAAGTAGCGGGGGCTCCTACGAGCAGTACTTC.

The genes are TRBV4-3 and TRBJ2-1; D is ambiguous. This CDR3 comprises 16 residues. Germline V lookup: CDR1 LGHNA, CDR2 YSLEER. V lost 0 bases and J 2 bases, leaving 11 bases between the germline ends. The CDR3 DNA reads as TGCGCCAGCAGCCAAGATGTAGGCGAACCCTACAATGAGCAGTTCTTC. Protein: CASSQDVGEPYNEQFF.

The rearrangement joins TRBV9 to TRBJ2-3, with D hard to call. Between the trimmed V and J ends, which lost 4 bases and 5 bases, there was a span of 14 bases. Germline lookup yields CDR1 SGDLS and CDR2 YYNGEE. This CDR3 has 14 amino acids. The CDR3 DNA reads TGTGCCAGCAGCCCCCGGCGGATTGGAGATACGCAGTATTTT. As protein: CASSPRRIGDTQYF. Supplemented by reference TRBV9 and TRBJ2-3, the full variable domain reads DSGVTQTPKHLITATGQRVTLRCSPRSGDLSVYWYQQSLDQGLQFLIQYYNGEERAKGNILERFSAQQFPDLHSELNLSSLELGDSALYFCASSPRRIGDTQYFGPGTRLTVL.

The rearrangement uses TRBV4-1 and TRBJ2-1; D remains unclear. Germline V gene data show CDR1 as MGHRA and CDR2 as YSYEKL. Trimming removed 1 base at V and 7 bases at J, with 8 bases between. The CDR3 sequence is 13 residues long. Here the CDR3 reads CASSQVVPNEQFF. CDR3 nucleotide sequence: TGCGCCAGCAGCCAAGTTGTACCTAATGAGCAGTTCTTC.

This clone was picked up one time. The chain recombines TRBV29-1 with TRBJ1-1; D gene unclear. CDR1 is SQVTM, CDR2 ANQGSEA, per germline. Trimming left V 2 bases short and J 8 bases short, with 18 bases between. The CDR3 is made up of 14 amino acids. CDR3 in DNA: TGCAGCGTTGAACCATGGGCAGAAGTGGGCGAAGCTTTCTTT. Amino acids: CSVEPWAEVGEAFF.

The chain has TRBV6-6 and TRBJ1-5; 7 bases map to TRBD1. The CDR3 has 15 residues. Trimming took 4 bases from V and 5 from J; bases not matched to a gene: 8. Germline V gives CDR1 MNHNY, CDR2 SVGAGI (reference sequence). The CDR3 sequence is CASSSRDSAYQPQHF. CDR3 DNA sequence: TGTGCCAGCAGTTCTCGGGACAGCGCCTATCAGCCCCAGCATTTT.

This chain connects TRBV5-6 to TRBJ2-6, with D unresolved. The CDR3 is 18 amino acids. Per germline, CDR1 SGHDT and CDR2 YYEEEE. Trimming removed 0 bases at V and 0 bases at J, with 13 bases between. The chain's CDR3 is CASSLARGIGSGANVLTF. The CDR3 coding sequence is TGTGCCAGCAGCTTGGCCCGTGGGATTGGCTCTGGGGCCAACGTCCTGACTTTC.

This chain joins TRBV7-9 and TRBJ1-5; a weak D match, TRBD1 (6 bases). CDR3 length: 14 amino acids. Trimming removed 5 bases from V and 3 bases from J, with 11 bases in between. Germline-derived CDR1 and CDR2 are SEHNR and FQNEAQ (reference sequence). CDR3 nucleotides: TGTGCCAGCAGCATGACAGGCGACAATCAGCCCCAGCATTTT. Protein sequence: CASSMTGDNQPQHF.

The chain links TRBV7-2 to TRBJ2-5, with D perhaps matching TRBD1 (5 bases). The germline V gene encodes CDR1 SGHTA and CDR2 FQGNSA. The CDR3 length is 15 residues. V lost 1 base and J 2 bases, leaving 11 bases between the germline ends. For the CDR3, the DNA is TGTGCCAGCAGCTTAGGGGGCCCAGCACAAGAGACCCAGTACTTC. It specifies CASSLGGPAQETQYF.

The rearrangement joins TRBV27 to TRBJ2-7, with D perhaps matching TRBD2 (7 bases). Per the germline V gene, CDR1 is MNHEY and CDR2 is SMNVEV (reference sequence). Between the trimmed V and J ends, which lost 6 bases and 3 bases, there was a span of 21 bases. This CDR3 has 16 amino acids. CDR3 loop: CASRGPRGGKGYEQYF. CDR3 in DNA: TGTGCCAGCAGGGGCCCTAGGGGGGGTAAAGGCTACGAGCAGTACTTC.

This clone was detected only once. The J gene is TRBJ2-7, the V gene TRBV18, with 13 positions matching TRBD2. J lost 2 bases, V lost 4 bases, and 8 bases had no gene match. CDR1 is KGHSH and CDR2 is LQKENI in the germline V gene. The CDR3 runs 17 residues. In nucleotides, the CDR3 is TGTGCCAGCTCACTTTCCCCTACTAGCGGGGGGGCCTACGAGCAGTACTTC. This translates into CASSLSPTSGGAYEQYF. The full variable domain, with the rest looked up from reference TRBV18 and TRBJ2-7, is NAGVMQNPRHLVRRRGQEARLRCSPMKGHSHVYWYRQLPEEGLKFMVYLQKENIIDESGMPKERFSAEFPKEGPSILRIQQVVRGDSAAYFCASSLSPTSGGAYEQYFGPGTRLTVT.

This clone was seen once. V and J are TRBV2 and TRBJ2-1; D possibly corresponds to TRBD1 (5 bases). From germline, CDR1 is SNHLY and CDR2 FYNNEI. V was trimmed by 5 bases and J by 5 bases, leaving 31 bases between them. The CDR3 is made up of 20 amino acids. This CDR3 reads CASSLTGTPQDDPQDNEQFF. The CDR3 nucleotides read TGTGCCAGCAGTCTTACAGGTACCCCTCAAGACGATCCCCAAGACAATGAGCAGTTCTTC.

The rearrangement uses TRBV28 and TRBJ1-6, with D uncertain. CDR1 and CDR2 from the germline V gene are MDHEN and SYDVKM. This CDR3 comprises 16 residues. V dropped 3 bases and J dropped 6 bases, with 15 bases sitting between them. The CDR3: CASSFNTGFANSPLHF. As DNA, the CDR3 is TGTGCCAGCAGTTTCAACACGGGGTTTGCTAATTCACCCCTCCACTTT.

V gene TRBV19 combines with J gene TRBJ2-1; D is possibly TRBD1 or TRBD2 (5 bases each). This CDR3 region has 15 residues. Germline lookup yields CDR1 LNHDA and CDR2 SQIVND (reference sequence). Trimming took 3 bases from V and 4 from J, leaving 13 bases between them. The CDR3 sequence is CASSMGLGGYNEQFF. DNA of the CDR3: TGTGCCAGTAGTATGGGTCTTGGGGGTTACAATGAGCAGTTCTTC.

The chain joins TRBV28 to TRBJ2-3; 9 bases are shared with TRBD1. Trimming cost V 5 bases and J 4 bases; bases outside gene matches: 7. The CDR3 totals 15 residues. Germline assignment: CDR1 MDHEN and CDR2 SYDVKM. CDR3: CASSPHRGLPDTQYF. The CDR3 DNA sequence: TGTGCCAGCAGTCCCCACAGGGGGCTCCCAGATACGCAGTATTTT.

The chain employs TRBV25-1 and TRBJ1-2, with D uncertain. The CDR3 runs to 11 residues. Germline values: CDR1 MGHDK, CDR2 SYGVNS. The V gene lost 3 bases and the J gene lost 2 bases, with 1 base spanning the gap. DNA for the CDR3: TGTGCCAGCAGTGACAACTATGGCTACACCTTC. Amino acid sequence: CASSDNYGYTF.

CDR3 DNA: TGCGCCAGCAGCGCCTCCGGGACTCTAGAGGGCAATGAGCAGTTCTTC. Amino acids: CASSASGTLEGNEQFF. V is TRBV5-1 and J is TRBJ2-1; maybe TRBD2 (6 bases). Trimming left V 4 bases short and J 6 bases short, with 20 bases between. The CDR3 totals 16 residues. Germline CDR1 and CDR2: SGHRS and YFSETQ.

The V call is TRBV15, the J call TRBJ2-3; 8 nucleotides match TRBD2. Per the germline V gene, CDR1 is LNHNV and CDR2 is YYDKDF (reference sequence). There are 15 residues in the CDR3. Unmatched junction bases numbered 7, after V lost 4 bases and J lost 4 bases. CDR3 coding DNA: TGTGCCACCAGCACCTCGGGGGGGGCCCCAGATACGCAGTATTTT. Residues: CATSTSGGAPDTQYF.

This chain uses TRBV6-1 with TRBJ1-1, with D hard to call. V was shortened by 10 bases and J by 9 bases, with 15 bases between the two germline ends. This CDR3 comprises 11 residues. The germline V gene has CDR1 MNHNS and CDR2 SASEGT. Here the CDR3 reads CATDPGLKAFF. CDR3 DNA: TGTGCCACTGACCCGGGGTTAAAAGCTTTCTTT.

The chain joins TRBV9 to TRBJ2-7, with TRBD1 matching 8 bases. V trimming: 7 bases; J trimming: 3 bases; junction bases outside the gene matches: 9. CDR1 is SGDLS and CDR2 is YYNGEE in the germline V gene. This CDR3 comprises 14 residues. CDR3 DNA sequence: TGTGCCAGCTCCCCCGGGACAGGACTCTACGAGCAGTACTTC. Encoded protein: CASSPGTGLYEQYF.

In this sample, this clone turned up once. Other nucleotide sequences from this sample produce the same CDR3. This CDR3 is CASSVGTGANTEAFF. The CDR3 bases are TGTGCCAGCAGCGTAGGAACAGGGGCGAACACTGAAGCTTTCTTT. The chain has TRBV9 and TRBJ1-1, with 7 bases lining up with TRBD1. The CDR3 has 15 amino acids. With 0 bases clipped from V and 1 base from J, the junction kept 3 bases outside the gene matches. The germline V gene encodes CDR1 SGDLS and CDR2 YYNGEE.

The gene calls are TRBV30 and TRBJ1-1; no definite D call. V gave up 2 bases and J gave up 2 bases, with 3 bases separating them. Germline V gene lookup returns CDR1 GTSNPN and CDR2 SVGIG (reference sequence). The length of the CDR3 is 11 residues. In DNA, the CDR3 is TGTGCCTGGAGTTTTAACACTGAAGCTTTCTTT. It codes for CAWSFNTEAFF.